This TCR beta chain originates from a study of blood T cell repertoires in COVID-19. Study background: PBMCs, B-cell-depleted T cells, or T cells provided the cDNA or gDNA that made up the material.

CDR1 is SNHLY and CDR2 is FYNNEI in the germline V gene. Trimming took 6 bases from V and 5 from J; bases not matched to a gene: 5. The CDR3 totals 13 residues. Generated by immunoSEQ multiplex PCR, the TCRdb table keeps only in-frame clones and is missing some. Of 140,000 to 150,000 clones in the sample, roughly 84% were seen once. The V and J genes are TRBV2 and TRBJ2-3, with TRBD2 identical over 7 bases. The sequenced sample was peripheral blood. The sequence was collected from a human donor in a cohort sampled during active COVID-19. The CDR3: CASSGLVGDTQYF. The CDR3 DNA follows: TGTGCCAGCAGCGGACTAGTGGGAGATACGCAGTATTTT.